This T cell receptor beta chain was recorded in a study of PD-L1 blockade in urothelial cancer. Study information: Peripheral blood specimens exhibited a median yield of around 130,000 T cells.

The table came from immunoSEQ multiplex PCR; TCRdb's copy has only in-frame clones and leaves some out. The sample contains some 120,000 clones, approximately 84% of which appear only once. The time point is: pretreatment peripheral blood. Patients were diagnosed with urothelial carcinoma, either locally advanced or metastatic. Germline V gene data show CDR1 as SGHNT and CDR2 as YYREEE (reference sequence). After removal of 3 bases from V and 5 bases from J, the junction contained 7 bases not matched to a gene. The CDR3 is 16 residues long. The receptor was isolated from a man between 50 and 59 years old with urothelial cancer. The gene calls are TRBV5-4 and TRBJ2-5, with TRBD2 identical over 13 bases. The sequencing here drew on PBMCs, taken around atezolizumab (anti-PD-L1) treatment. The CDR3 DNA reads TGTGCCAGCAGCTCCTGGACTAGCGGGAGAGGTGAGACCCAGTACTTC. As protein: CASSSWTSGRGETQYF.